This TCR beta chain was sequenced for a study of T-cell reconstitution after alpha-beta-depleted transplantation in children. This clonotype was picked up a small number of times. Its matching antigen is unknown. General observations from the study: T-cell numbers and diversity, one year after transplant, stemmed largely from T cells that were newly produced. High day-60 TCRbeta diversity in some patients came from surviving recipient T cells and thymic progenitors.

Preparation of the TCRbeta library was carried out with unique molecular identifiers. TCRdb processed the PCR reads anew with MiXCR; each CDR3 protein has one entry. The table lists roughly 790,000 distinct CDR3 sequences, roughly 15% of them singletons. The CDR3 sequence is 12 residues long. V lost 5 bases, J lost 7 bases, and 10 bases lay in between. Germline assignment: CDR1 PRHDT and CDR2 FYEKMQ (reference sequence). Here the sequenced sample was PBMCs, mostly from graft donor cells, taken 360 days after TCRalphabeta/CD19-depleted stem cell transplant. The sequence came from a male patient younger than 18 who had a stem cell transplant for acute lymphoblastic leukemia, so the T cells may come from the graft donor. The chain recombines TRBV13 with TRBJ2-3, with D uncertain. This chain's CDR3 is CASSTSVHTQYF. The DNA of the CDR3 is TGTGCCAGCAGCACCTCGGTGCATACGCAGTATTTT.